The rows below give T cell receptor beta chains drawn from one sample of a study of shared clonotypes between healthy human individuals. The method was immunoSEQ multiplex PCR; TCRdb's version includes in-frame clones alone and lacks a portion of them. The sample lists 450,000 to 550,000 clones, 75% to 85% occurring once. The specimen was PBMCs. The receptors were gathered from a woman aged 40 to 55 in good health. Some clones in this sample may be carry-over from other donors' samples. CDR3s leave out the opening cysteine and the closing phenylalanine or tryptophan. Each record gives: clone size, V gene, J gene, CDR3 protein. Clone size is given for some rows only: seen once, a few or many times, or a class if the clone is expanded.

abundance: -; v_gene: TRBV6-5; j_gene: TRBJ1-4; CDR3aa: ASSTSGEKLF
abundance: -; v_gene: TRBV11-3; j_gene: TRBJ2-5; CDR3aa: ASSSGAGGLETQY
abundance: -; v_gene: TRBV5-1; j_gene: TRBJ1-4; CDR3aa: ASSLGQQSEKLF
abundance: -; v_gene: TRBV30; j_gene: TRBJ1-1; CDR3aa: AWSVWGPPGGTEAF
abundance: -; v_gene: TRBV11-2; j_gene: TRBJ2-2; CDR3aa: ASSLRLAGDTGELF
abundance: -; v_gene: TRBV7-2; j_gene: TRBJ2-2; CDR3aa: ASSFASGSYTGELF
abundance: -; v_gene: TRBV28; j_gene: TRBJ2-3; CDR3aa: ASSLPYDNTDTQY
abundance: -; v_gene: TRBV2; j_gene: TRBJ2-1; CDR3aa: ASRVIVGQGSHNEQF
abundance: -; v_gene: TRBV5-6; j_gene: TRBJ2-5; CDR3aa: ASSRVGVSGGGTQY
abundance: -; v_gene: TRBV27; j_gene: TRBJ1-1; CDR3aa: ASSFRGGRAEAF
abundance: once; v_gene: TRBV28; j_gene: TRBJ2-3; CDR3aa: ATQREGPTDTQY
abundance: -; v_gene: TRBV2; j_gene: TRBJ2-7; CDR3aa: ASRDRGQTYEQY
abundance: -; v_gene: TRBV7-2; j_gene: TRBJ2-7; CDR3aa: ASSLEIGQGSYEQY
abundance: -; v_gene: TRBV7-9; j_gene: TRBJ1-1; CDR3aa: ASSPGTEAF
abundance: -; v_gene: TRBV28; j_gene: TRBJ1-1; CDR3aa: ASSWTGLNEAF
abundance: -; v_gene: TRBV5-1; j_gene: TRBJ2-7; CDR3aa: ASSLREVDYEQY
abundance: -; v_gene: TRBV5-4; j_gene: TRBJ2-5; CDR3aa: ASSPDLGGGAETQY
abundance: few; v_gene: TRBV23-1; j_gene: TRBJ2-1; CDR3aa: ASSQSGVSSLYNEQF
abundance: once; v_gene: TRBV15; j_gene: TRBJ2-1; CDR3aa: ATSRARGLSPSYNEQF
abundance: -; v_gene: TRBV7-9; j_gene: TRBJ2-5; CDR3aa: ASSLNRGQETQY
abundance: -; v_gene: TRBV27; j_gene: TRBJ2-7; CDR3aa: ASKPSGTYEQY
abundance: -; v_gene: TRBV11-2; j_gene: TRBJ1-3; CDR3aa: ASSPRGGNSGNTIY
abundance: -; v_gene: TRBV30; j_gene: TRBJ1-4; CDR3aa: AWSSGVSATNEKLF
abundance: -; v_gene: TRBV5-4; j_gene: TRBJ2-1; CDR3aa: ASSSGTTMSEQF